This is a list of T cell receptor beta chains from one sample in a study of blood T cell repertoires in COVID-19. The method was immunoSEQ multiplex PCR; TCRdb's version includes in-frame clones alone and lacks a portion of them. Among approximately 120,000 clones, around three quarters were seen once, and the ten largest hold about 4.7%. Sequencing used peripheral blood. The receptors come from a human donor in a cohort sampled during active or convalescent COVID-19. Both conserved end residues are part of each CDR3. Each record gives: clone size, V gene, D gene, J gene, CDR3 length, CDR3 protein, CDR3 DNA. D genes are given only for firm matches. For some rows the clone size is stated as once, few or many, or as a class when expanded; others skip it.

clone size: -
V gene: TRBV5-1
D gene: -
J gene: TRBJ2-1
CDR3 length: 15
CDR3 protein: CASSLQESSYNEQFF
CDR3 DNA: TGCGCCAGCAGCCTACAGGAGAGCTCCTACAATGAGCAGTTCTTC

clone size: -
V gene: TRBV5-4
D gene: -
J gene: TRBJ2-2
CDR3 length: 17
CDR3 protein: CASSLGHRIANTGELFF
CDR3 DNA: TGTGCCAGCAGCTTGGGACACCGGATAGCGAACACCGGGGAGCTGTTTTTT

clone size: few
V gene: TRBV5-1
D gene: -
J gene: TRBJ2-2
CDR3 length: 14
CDR3 protein: CASSLAQSGGELFF
CDR3 DNA: TGCGCCAGCAGCTTGGCCCAGTCGGGCGGGGAGCTGTTTTTT

clone size: once
V gene: TRBV19
D gene: -
J gene: TRBJ1-3
CDR3 length: 11
CDR3 protein: CASGPGNTIYF
CDR3 DNA: TGTGCCAGTGGCCCTGGAAACACCATATATTTT

clone size: -
V gene: TRBV6-4
D gene: -
J gene: TRBJ2-3
CDR3 length: 13
CDR3 protein: CASRRQTTDTQYF
CDR3 DNA: TGTGCCAGCAGACGACAGACCACAGATACGCAGTATTTT

clone size: -
V gene: TRBV7-2
D gene: TRBD1
J gene: TRBJ1-1
CDR3 length: 15
CDR3 protein: CASSAWTGGNTEAFF
CDR3 DNA: TGTGCCAGCAGCGCCTGGACAGGGGGCAACACTGAAGCTTTCTTT

clone size: few
V gene: TRBV19
D gene: TRBD2
J gene: TRBJ2-1
CDR3 length: 14
CDR3 protein: CASSTAGGLTEQFF
CDR3 DNA: TGTGCCAGTAGTACGGCGGGAGGGTTGACTGAGCAGTTCTTC

clone size: -
V gene: TRBV9
D gene: -
J gene: TRBJ1-5
CDR3 length: 14
CDR3 protein: CASSGRGTNQPQHF
CDR3 DNA: TGTGCCAGCAGCGGTAGGGGGACCAATCAGCCCCAGCATTTT

clone size: -
V gene: TRBV5-5
D gene: TRBD2
J gene: TRBJ2-3
CDR3 length: 20
CDR3 protein: CASSLARRTSGGPFTDTQYF
CDR3 DNA: TGTGCCAGCAGCCTAGCCCGGCGGACTAGCGGGGGGCCGTTCACAGATACGCAGTATTTT

clone size: -
V gene: TRBV5-1
D gene: TRBD2
J gene: TRBJ2-7
CDR3 length: 14
CDR3 protein: CASSSTSGIYEQYF
CDR3 DNA: TGCGCCAGCAGCTCGACTAGCGGGATCTACGAGCAGTACTTC

clone size: -
V gene: TRBV5-3
D gene: TRBD2
J gene: TRBJ2-7
CDR3 length: 14
CDR3 protein: CATPGLATSYEQYF
CDR3 DNA: TGTGCCACCCCGGGACTAGCGACTTCCTACGAGCAGTACTTC

clone size: -
V gene: TRBV7-3
D gene: TRBD2
J gene: TRBJ2-1
CDR3 length: 15
CDR3 protein: CASSLGAGGRNEQFF
CDR3 DNA: TGTGCCAGCAGCTTAGGGGCGGGAGGGCGGAATGAGCAGTTCTTC

clone size: -
V gene: TRBV9
D gene: -
J gene: TRBJ2-3
CDR3 length: 14
CDR3 protein: CASSVQGSADTQYF
CDR3 DNA: TGTGCCAGCAGCGTACAGGGGTCGGCAGATACGCAGTATTTT

clone size: -
V gene: TRBV27
D gene: -
J gene: TRBJ1-6
CDR3 length: 14
CDR3 protein: CASNLRGSNSPLHF
CDR3 DNA: TGTGCCAGCAACTTGCGGGGCTCTAATTCACCCCTCCACTTT

clone size: many
V gene: TRBV7-9
D gene: -
J gene: TRBJ2-1
CDR3 length: 14
CDR3 protein: CAIPGTSPGNEQFF
CDR3 DNA: TGTGCCATCCCTGGCACTAGCCCGGGCAATGAGCAGTTCTTC

clone size: -
V gene: TRBV30
D gene: -
J gene: TRBJ1-2
CDR3 length: 14
CDR3 protein: CAWSEGYAFYGYTF
CDR3 DNA: TGTGCCTGGAGTGAGGGGTACGCATTCTATGGCTACACCTTC

clone size: -
V gene: TRBV9
D gene: -
J gene: TRBJ1-2
CDR3 length: 14
CDR3 protein: CASRGSSGEYGYTF
CDR3 DNA: TGTGCCAGCAGAGGCTCGTCAGGGGAATATGGCTACACCTTC

clone size: -
V gene: TRBV27
D gene: TRBD1
J gene: TRBJ1-3
CDR3 length: 16
CDR3 protein: CASSKHRTGDGNTIYF
CDR3 DNA: TGTGCCAGCAGCAAGCACAGGACAGGGGATGGAAACACCATATATTTT

clone size: -
V gene: TRBV11-2
D gene: -
J gene: TRBJ2-7
CDR3 length: 16
CDR3 protein: CASSLTTGSGGYEQYF
CDR3 DNA: TGTGCCAGCAGCCTAACCACAGGGTCAGGAGGTTACGAGCAGTACTTC

clone size: -
V gene: TRBV19
D gene: -
J gene: TRBJ1-2
CDR3 length: 14
CDR3 protein: CASSKWTANYGYTF
CDR3 DNA: TGTGCCAGTAGTAAATGGACAGCTAACTATGGCTACACCTTC

clone size: -
V gene: TRBV1
D gene: -
J gene: TRBJ1-6
CDR3 length: 15
CDR3 protein: CTSSQTVEYNSPLHF
CDR3 DNA: TGCACCAGCAGCCAGACAGTCGAGTATAATTCACCCCTCCACTTT

clone size: -
V gene: TRBV18
D gene: TRBD2
J gene: TRBJ2-1
CDR3 length: 15
CDR3 protein: CASSPGLADLGEQFF
CDR3 DNA: TGTGCCAGCTCACCGGGACTAGCTGACTTGGGGGAGCAGTTCTTC

clone size: -
V gene: TRBV3-1/TRBV3-2
D gene: -
J gene: TRBJ1-5
CDR3 length: 14
CDR3 protein: CASSQDSTNQPQHF
CDR3 DNA: TGTGCCAGCAGCCAAGACAGTACCAATCAGCCCCAGCATTTT

clone size: once
V gene: TRBV27
D gene: TRBD1
J gene: TRBJ1-1
CDR3 length: 14
CDR3 protein: CASSWTGSVAEAFF
CDR3 DNA: TGTGCCAGCAGTTGGACAGGGAGTGTGGCTGAAGCTTTCTTT

clone size: -
V gene: TRBV5-1
D gene: -
J gene: TRBJ2-7
CDR3 length: 14
CDR3 protein: CASSFTGVGDEQYF
CDR3 DNA: TGCGCCAGCAGCTTTACGGGAGTGGGGGACGAGCAGTACTTC

clone size: -
V gene: TRBV12-2
D gene: -
J gene: TRBJ1-4
CDR3 length: 19
CDR3 protein: CASRLDQADQAGVREKLFF
CDR3 DNA: TGTGCAAGTCGCTTAGATCAGGCCGACCAAGCAGGGGTTCGTGAAAAACTGTTTTTT

clone size: once
V gene: TRBV6-2/TRBV6-3
D gene: TRBD1
J gene: TRBJ1-5
CDR3 length: 16
CDR3 protein: CASSPPGQGVNQPQHF
CDR3 DNA: TGTGCCAGCAGCCCACCGGGACAGGGGGTAAATCAGCCCCAGCATTTT

clone size: -
V gene: TRBV4-2
D gene: -
J gene: TRBJ2-3
CDR3 length: 15
CDR3 protein: CASSQDSGQTDTQYF
CDR3 DNA: TGTGCCAGCAGCCAGGACAGCGGCCAAACAGATACGCAGTATTTT

clone size: -
V gene: TRBV28
D gene: TRBD2
J gene: TRBJ2-7
CDR3 length: 14
CDR3 protein: CASKPGLASREQYF
CDR3 DNA: TGTGCCAGCAAGCCGGGACTAGCGTCTCGCGAGCAGTACTTC

clone size: -
V gene: TRBV6-5
D gene: -
J gene: TRBJ2-1
CDR3 length: 11
CDR3 protein: CAVQGYNEQFF
CDR3 DNA: TGTGCCGTCCAGGGATACAATGAGCAGTTCTTC

clone size: -
V gene: TRBV30
D gene: -
J gene: TRBJ2-1
CDR3 length: 13
CDR3 protein: CAWRSAGRVEQFF
CDR3 DNA: TGTGCCTGGAGAAGCGCGGGAAGAGTGGAGCAGTTCTTC

clone size: -
V gene: TRBV19
D gene: TRBD1
J gene: TRBJ2-3
CDR3 length: 17
CDR3 protein: CATEDRDHFHGTDTQYF
CDR3 DNA: TGTGCCACCGAGGACAGGGACCACTTCCACGGCACAGATACGCAGTATTTT

clone size: -
V gene: TRBV30
D gene: TRBD2
J gene: TRBJ2-7
CDR3 length: 15
CDR3 protein: CACRRKRGMEGEQYF
CDR3 DNA: TGTGCCTGTAGGAGGAAGCGGGGGATGGAGGGGGAGCAGTACTTC

clone size: -
V gene: TRBV6-2/TRBV6-3
D gene: -
J gene: TRBJ2-7
CDR3 length: 17
CDR3 protein: CASSYSHYGRAPVEQYF
CDR3 DNA: TGTGCCAGCAGTTACTCGCATTATGGGCGGGCTCCCGTCGAGCAGTACTTC

clone size: -
V gene: TRBV9
D gene: -
J gene: TRBJ2-1
CDR3 length: 17
CDR3 protein: CASSARLLGFRPNEQFF
CDR3 DNA: TGTGCCAGCAGCGCGCGACTATTAGGTTTTCGGCCCAATGAGCAGTTCTTC

clone size: -
V gene: TRBV4-3
D gene: TRBD2
J gene: TRBJ2-5
CDR3 length: 14
CDR3 protein: CASSPSGRAETQYF
CDR3 DNA: TGCGCCAGCAGCCCGAGCGGGAGGGCAGAGACCCAGTACTTC

clone size: -
V gene: TRBV9
D gene: TRBD2
J gene: TRBJ2-7
CDR3 length: 15
CDR3 protein: CASSPPGGVSYEQYF
CDR3 DNA: TGTGCCAGCAGCCCCCCGGGGGGGGTCTCCTACGAGCAGTACTTC

clone size: -
V gene: TRBV6-6
D gene: -
J gene: TRBJ2-7
CDR3 length: 16
CDR3 protein: CASAFPGDTTSDEQYF
CDR3 DNA: TGTGCCAGCGCCTTCCCAGGGGATACTACCTCGGACGAGCAGTACTTC

clone size: -
V gene: TRBV6-1
D gene: -
J gene: TRBJ1-3
CDR3 length: 14
CDR3 protein: CASSLQARGNTIYF
CDR3 DNA: TGTGCCAGCAGTCTACAGGCTCGTGGAAACACCATATATTTT

clone size: -
V gene: TRBV5-1
D gene: -
J gene: TRBJ2-3
CDR3 length: 17
CDR3 protein: CASSSPFGGVSTDTQYF
CDR3 DNA: TGCGCCAGCAGCTCTCCTTTTGGAGGGGTGAGCACAGATACGCAGTATTTT

clone size: once
V gene: TRBV18
D gene: -
J gene: TRBJ1-1
CDR3 length: 14
CDR3 protein: CASSPQGVNTEAFF
CDR3 DNA: TGTGCCAGCTCACCACAGGGGGTCAACACTGAAGCTTTCTTT

clone size: few
V gene: TRBV27
D gene: -
J gene: TRBJ2-7
CDR3 length: 14
CDR3 protein: CASSTIQAPREQYF
CDR3 DNA: TGTGCCAGCAGCACAATACAGGCTCCAAGGGAGCAGTACTTC

clone size: -
V gene: TRBV20-1
D gene: -
J gene: TRBJ1-4
CDR3 length: 17
CDR3 protein: CSASTVTGFATNEKLFF
CDR3 DNA: TGCAGTGCTAGTACGGTGACAGGTTTCGCAACTAATGAAAAACTGTTTTTT

clone size: few
V gene: TRBV9
D gene: -
J gene: TRBJ1-3
CDR3 length: 14
CDR3 protein: CASSPRVSGNTIYF
CDR3 DNA: TGTGCCAGCAGCCCCCGGGTCTCTGGAAACACCATATATTTT

clone size: -
V gene: TRBV6-6
D gene: -
J gene: TRBJ2-7
CDR3 length: 14
CDR3 protein: CASSPQGLSLEQYF
CDR3 DNA: TGTGCCAGCAGTCCGCAGGGGCTTAGTTTGGAGCAGTACTTC

clone size: -
V gene: TRBV7-8
D gene: -
J gene: TRBJ1-4
CDR3 length: 15
CDR3 protein: CASSRQAGINEKLFF
CDR3 DNA: TGTGCCAGCAGCCGTCAGGCCGGAATTAATGAAAAACTGTTTTTT

clone size: -
V gene: TRBV5-1
D gene: TRBD2
J gene: TRBJ2-1
CDR3 length: 16
CDR3 protein: CASSLANGRGGNEQFF
CDR3 DNA: TGCGCCAGCAGCTTGGCAAACGGGAGGGGTGGCAATGAGCAGTTCTTC

clone size: few
V gene: TRBV7-9
D gene: -
J gene: TRBJ2-1
CDR3 length: 13
CDR3 protein: CASSLASVNEQFF
CDR3 DNA: TGTGCCAGCAGCTTAGCGTCCGTGAATGAGCAGTTCTTC

clone size: -
V gene: TRBV24-1
D gene: TRBD1
J gene: TRBJ2-7
CDR3 length: 15
CDR3 protein: CATSDPGTGFYEQYF
CDR3 DNA: TGTGCCACCAGTGATCCCGGGACAGGGTTCTACGAGCAGTACTTC

clone size: -
V gene: TRBV5-8
D gene: TRBD1
J gene: TRBJ2-3
CDR3 length: 15
CDR3 protein: CASSSGTGGIDTQYF
CDR3 DNA: TGTGCCAGCAGCTCCGGGACAGGGGGCATAGATACGCAGTATTTT

clone size: -
V gene: TRBV2
D gene: TRBD2
J gene: TRBJ2-3
CDR3 length: 15
CDR3 protein: CASTLGGGATDTQYF
CDR3 DNA: TGTGCCAGCACTCTTGGCGGGGGGGCAACAGATACGCAGTATTTT

clone size: -
V gene: TRBV14
D gene: -
J gene: TRBJ2-5
CDR3 length: 13
CDR3 protein: CASSLLGGETQYF
CDR3 DNA: TGTGCCAGCAGCCTATTAGGGGGAGAGACCCAGTACTTC

clone size: -
V gene: TRBV27
D gene: TRBD1
J gene: TRBJ1-5
CDR3 length: 14
CDR3 protein: CASSPGTGNGPQHF
CDR3 DNA: TGTGCCAGCAGTCCGGGGACAGGGAACGGGCCCCAGCATTTT

clone size: -
V gene: TRBV19
D gene: TRBD2
J gene: TRBJ2-2
CDR3 length: 17
CDR3 protein: CASSRTSGGLGTGELFF
CDR3 DNA: TGTGCCAGTAGTCGGACTAGCGGGGGCCTGGGAACCGGGGAGCTGTTTTTT

clone size: once
V gene: TRBV28
D gene: TRBD1
J gene: TRBJ1-2
CDR3 length: 15
CDR3 protein: CASSVGQGSNYGYTF
CDR3 DNA: TGTGCCAGCAGTGTTGGACAGGGAAGTAACTATGGCTACACCTTC

clone size: once
V gene: TRBV5-5
D gene: TRBD1
J gene: TRBJ1-1
CDR3 length: 14
CDR3 protein: CASSLFGQGTEAFF
CDR3 DNA: TGTGCCAGCAGCTTGTTCGGACAGGGCACTGAAGCTTTCTTT

clone size: once
V gene: TRBV5-1
D gene: TRBD2
J gene: TRBJ2-3
CDR3 length: 16
CDR3 protein: CASSALPSGGTDTQYF
CDR3 DNA: TGCGCCAGCAGCGCGCTGCCTAGCGGGGGCACAGATACGCAGTATTTT

clone size: -
V gene: TRBV9
D gene: TRBD2
J gene: TRBJ2-1
CDR3 length: 15
CDR3 protein: CASSVESGEYNEQFF
CDR3 DNA: TGTGCCAGCAGCGTAGAAAGCGGGGAATACAATGAGCAGTTCTTC